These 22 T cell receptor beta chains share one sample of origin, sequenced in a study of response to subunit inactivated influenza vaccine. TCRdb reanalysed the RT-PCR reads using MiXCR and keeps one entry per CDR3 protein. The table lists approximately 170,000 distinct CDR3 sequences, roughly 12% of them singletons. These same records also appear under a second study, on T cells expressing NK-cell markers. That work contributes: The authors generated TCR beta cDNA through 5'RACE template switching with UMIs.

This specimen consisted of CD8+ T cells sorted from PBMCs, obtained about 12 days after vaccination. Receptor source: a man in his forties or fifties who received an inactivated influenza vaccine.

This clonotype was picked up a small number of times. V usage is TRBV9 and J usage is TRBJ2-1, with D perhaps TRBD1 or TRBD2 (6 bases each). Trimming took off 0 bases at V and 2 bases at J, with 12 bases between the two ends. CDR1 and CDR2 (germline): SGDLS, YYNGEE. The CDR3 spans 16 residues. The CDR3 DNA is TGTGCCAGCAGCGTAGATTCCGGGGGCGCCTACAATGAGCAGTTCTTC. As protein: CASSVDSGGAYNEQFF.

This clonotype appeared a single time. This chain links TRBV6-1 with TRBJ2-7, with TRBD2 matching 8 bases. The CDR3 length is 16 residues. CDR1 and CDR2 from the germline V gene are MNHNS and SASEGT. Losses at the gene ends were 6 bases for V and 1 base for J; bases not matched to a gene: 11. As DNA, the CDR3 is TGTGCCAGCAGACTAGGGCTAGCGGGCCTTTCCTACGAGCAGTACTTC. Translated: CASRLGLAGLSYEQYF.

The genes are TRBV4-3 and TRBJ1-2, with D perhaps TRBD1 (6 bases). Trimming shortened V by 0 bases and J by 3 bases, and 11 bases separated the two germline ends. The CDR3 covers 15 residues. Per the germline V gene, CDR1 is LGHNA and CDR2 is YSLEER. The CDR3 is CASSQDRTGHYGYTF. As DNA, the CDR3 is TGCGCCAGCAGCCAAGATAGAACAGGGCACTATGGCTACACCTTC.

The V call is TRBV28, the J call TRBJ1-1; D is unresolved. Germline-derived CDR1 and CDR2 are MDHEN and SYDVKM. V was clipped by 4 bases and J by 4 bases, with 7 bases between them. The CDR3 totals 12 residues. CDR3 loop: CASSYVGTEAFF. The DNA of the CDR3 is TGTGCCAGCAGTTATGTTGGCACTGAAGCTTTCTTT.

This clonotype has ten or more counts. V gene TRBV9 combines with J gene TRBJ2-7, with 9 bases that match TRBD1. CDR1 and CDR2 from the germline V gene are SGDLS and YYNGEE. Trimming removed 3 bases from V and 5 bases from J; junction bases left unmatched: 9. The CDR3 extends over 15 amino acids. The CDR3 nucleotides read TGTGCCAGCAGCGCGCGCGGGACAGGGCGTGACGAGCAGTACTTC. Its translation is CASSARGTGRDEQYF.

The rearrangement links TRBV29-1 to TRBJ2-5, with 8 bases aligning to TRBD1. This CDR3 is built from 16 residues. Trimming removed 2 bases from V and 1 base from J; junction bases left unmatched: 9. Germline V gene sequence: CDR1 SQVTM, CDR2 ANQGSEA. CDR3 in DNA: TGCAGCGTTGAAACGGTCAGGGGGCGAATCCAAGAGACCCAGTACTTC. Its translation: CSVETVRGRIQETQYF.

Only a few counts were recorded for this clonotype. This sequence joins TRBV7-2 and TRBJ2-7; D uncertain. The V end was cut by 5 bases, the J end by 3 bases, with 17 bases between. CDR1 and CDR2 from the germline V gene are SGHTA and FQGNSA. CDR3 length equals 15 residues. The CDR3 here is CASSPPWAQNYEQYF. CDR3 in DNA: TGTGCCAGCAGCCCCCCCTGGGCCCAAAACTACGAGCAGTACTTC.

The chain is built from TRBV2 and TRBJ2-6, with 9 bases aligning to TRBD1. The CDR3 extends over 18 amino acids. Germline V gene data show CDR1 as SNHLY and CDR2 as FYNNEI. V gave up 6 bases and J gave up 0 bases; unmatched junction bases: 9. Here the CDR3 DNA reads TGTGCCAGCAGCCCCCCTGGACAGGGGAGCTCTGGGGCCAACGTCCTGACTTTC. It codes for CASSPPGQGSSGANVLTF. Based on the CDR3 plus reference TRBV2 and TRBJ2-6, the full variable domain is EPEVTQTPSHQVTQMGQEVILRCVPISNHLYFYWYRQILGQKVEFLVSFYNNEISEKSEIFDDQFSVERPDGSNFTLKIRSTKLEDSAMYFCASSPPGQGSSGANVLTFGAGSRLTVL.

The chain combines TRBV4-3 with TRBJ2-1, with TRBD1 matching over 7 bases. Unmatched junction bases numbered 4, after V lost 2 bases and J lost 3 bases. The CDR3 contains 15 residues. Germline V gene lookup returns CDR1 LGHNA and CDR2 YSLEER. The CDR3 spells CASSQYGDSYNEQFF. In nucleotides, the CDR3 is TGCGCCAGCAGCCAATATGGGGACAGCTACAATGAGCAGTTCTTC.

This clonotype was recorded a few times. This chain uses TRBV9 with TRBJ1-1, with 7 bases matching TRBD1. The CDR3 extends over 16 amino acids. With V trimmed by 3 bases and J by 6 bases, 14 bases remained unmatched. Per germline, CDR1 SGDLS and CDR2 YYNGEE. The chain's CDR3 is CASSDRDSPYLSEAFF. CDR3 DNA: TGTGCCAGCAGCGATCGGGACAGCCCTTACCTTTCTGAAGCTTTCTTT.

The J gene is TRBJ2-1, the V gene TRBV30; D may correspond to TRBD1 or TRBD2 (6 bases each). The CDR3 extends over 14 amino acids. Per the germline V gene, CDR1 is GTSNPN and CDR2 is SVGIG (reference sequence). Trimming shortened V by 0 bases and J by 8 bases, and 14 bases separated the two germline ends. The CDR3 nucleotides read TGTGCCTGGAGTGTTGGGGGGCTTTGGTATGAGCAGTTCTTC. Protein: CAWSVGGLWYEQFF.

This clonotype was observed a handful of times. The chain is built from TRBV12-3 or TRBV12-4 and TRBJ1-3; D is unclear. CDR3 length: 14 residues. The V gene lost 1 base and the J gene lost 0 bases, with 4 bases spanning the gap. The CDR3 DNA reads TGTGCCAGCAGTTTAGTAGGCTCTGGAAACACCATATATTTT. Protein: CASSLVGSGNTIYF.

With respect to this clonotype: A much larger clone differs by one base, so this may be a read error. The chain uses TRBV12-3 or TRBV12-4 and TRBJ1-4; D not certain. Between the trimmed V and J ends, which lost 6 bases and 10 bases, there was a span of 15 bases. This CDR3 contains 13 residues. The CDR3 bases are TGTGCCAGCAGAACGGCCGAAGGAGGAAAACTGTTTTTT. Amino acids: CASRTAEGGKLFF.

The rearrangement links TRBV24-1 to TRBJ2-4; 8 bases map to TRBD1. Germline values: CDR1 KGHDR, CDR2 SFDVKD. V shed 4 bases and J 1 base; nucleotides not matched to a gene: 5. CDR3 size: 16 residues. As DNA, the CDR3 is TGTGCCACCAGTGAAAGGACAGGGCCGGCCAAAAACATTCAGTACTTC. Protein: CATSERTGPAKNIQYF.

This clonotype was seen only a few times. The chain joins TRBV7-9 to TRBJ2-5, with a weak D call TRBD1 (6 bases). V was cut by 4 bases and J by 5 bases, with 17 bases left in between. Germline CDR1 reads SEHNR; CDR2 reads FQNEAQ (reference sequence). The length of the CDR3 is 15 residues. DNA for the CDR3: TGTGCCAGCAGCTCCGCTTACACCAGGGGTGAGACCCAGTACTTC. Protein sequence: CASSSAYTRGETQYF. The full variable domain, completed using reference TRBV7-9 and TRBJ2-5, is DTGVSQNPRHKITKRGQNVTFRCDPISEHNRLYWYRQTLGQGPEFLTYFQNEAQLEKSRLLSDRFSAERPKGSFSTLEIQRTEQGDSAMYLCASSSAYTRGETQYFGPGTRLLVL.

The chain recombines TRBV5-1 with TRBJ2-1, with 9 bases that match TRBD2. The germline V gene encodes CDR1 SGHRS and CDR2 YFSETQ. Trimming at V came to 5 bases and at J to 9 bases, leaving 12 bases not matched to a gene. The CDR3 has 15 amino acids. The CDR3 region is CASSTGGGASREQFF. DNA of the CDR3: TGCGCCAGCAGTACGGGCGGGGGGGCCTCTCGTGAGCAGTTCTTC.

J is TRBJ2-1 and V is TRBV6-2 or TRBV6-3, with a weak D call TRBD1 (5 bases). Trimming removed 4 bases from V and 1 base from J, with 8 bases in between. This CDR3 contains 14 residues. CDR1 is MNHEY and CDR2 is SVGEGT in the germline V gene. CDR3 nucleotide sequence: TGTGCCAGCAGTTTGACAGAATCCTACAATGAGCAGTTCTTC. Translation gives CASSLTESYNEQFF.

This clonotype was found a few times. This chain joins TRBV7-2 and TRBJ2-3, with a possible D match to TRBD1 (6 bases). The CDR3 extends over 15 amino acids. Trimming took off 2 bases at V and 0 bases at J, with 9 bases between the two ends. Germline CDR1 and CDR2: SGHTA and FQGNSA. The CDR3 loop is CASSLTGPSTDTQYF. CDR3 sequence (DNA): TGTGCCAGCAGCTTAACAGGGCCTAGCACAGATACGCAGTATTTT.

The CDR3 DNA reads as TGTGCCAGCAGTTACTGGGGCCGCACCGACACCGGGGAGCTGTTTTTT. Translation: CASSYWGRTDTGELFF. The V gene is TRBV28, the J gene TRBJ2-2; TRBD1 might be the D (5 bases). The ends were cut back, 4 bases at V and 3 bases at J, with 15 bases in the middle. Germline assignment: CDR1 MDHEN and CDR2 SYDVKM. The CDR3 has 16 residues.

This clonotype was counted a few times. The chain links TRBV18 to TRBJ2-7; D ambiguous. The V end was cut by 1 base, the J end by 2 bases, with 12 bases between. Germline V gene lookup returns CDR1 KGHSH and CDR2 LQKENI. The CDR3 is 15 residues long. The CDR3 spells CASSPRNDNTYEQYF. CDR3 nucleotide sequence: TGTGCCAGCTCACCACGCAACGACAACACCTACGAGCAGTACTTC.

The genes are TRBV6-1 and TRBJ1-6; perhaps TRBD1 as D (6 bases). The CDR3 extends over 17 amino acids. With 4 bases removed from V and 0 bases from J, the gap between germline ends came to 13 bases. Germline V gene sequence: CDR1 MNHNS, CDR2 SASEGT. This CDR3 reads CASSAWDTSSYNSPLHF. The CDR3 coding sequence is TGTGCCAGCAGTGCGTGGGACACGAGCTCCTATAATTCACCCCTCCACTTT.

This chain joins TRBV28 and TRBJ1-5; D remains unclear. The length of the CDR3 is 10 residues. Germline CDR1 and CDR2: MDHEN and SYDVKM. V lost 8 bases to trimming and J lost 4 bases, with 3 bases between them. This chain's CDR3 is CASHNQPQHF. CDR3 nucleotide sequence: TGTGCCAGCCATAATCAGCCCCAGCATTTT.